This T cell receptor beta chain was sequenced for a study of T cell responses to AZD1222 COVID-19 vaccine (dated by TCRdb to 2020 to 2022). Looking at the study overall: AZD1222 recipients with second doses at about 4 weeks or about 12 weeks were pooled, because spike-specific TCR depth and breadth did not differ between schedules. Trial participants were enrolled by age into 18-55, 56-69 and 70-plus year subgroups, with 148, 28 and 57 TCR-sequenced participants respectively. A total of 233 trial participants underwent TCR sequencing, of whom 207 received two doses of AZD1222 and some 26 received two doses of the MenACWY control vaccine. Overall results and qualifications from the work: Conclusions about previously exposed vaccinees are limited, since just six or seven AZD1222 recipients were seropositive for SARS-CoV-2 at baseline. Because no day 14 peak-response samples were available, repertoires were characterized only after the peak T cell response. Epitopes outside the regions mutated in the B.1.351 and B.1.1.7 variants were reportedly recognized by nearly half of the unique spike-specific TCRs. Participants were mostly white British, with more females than males. The authors suggested clonal diversity may have been underestimated. After two AZD1222 doses, both the breadth and the depth of spike-specific TCRs were significantly higher than at day 0 and than in MenACWY recipients. The whole spike protein was spanned by vaccine-associated CD4 TCRs, and dominant responses were seen in regions 160-218 and 743-854. In the small 56-69-year group, the increase in depth fell short of significance, most likely because of low power.

The CDR3 regions of human TCRbeta chains were analyzed by immunosequencing. Per the source publication's procedure: Repertoire TCRs were matched against a reference library of SARS-CoV-2-specific TCRs generated with the MIRA antigen-specificity platform. Breadth was defined as the fraction of unique TCRs that were SARS-CoV-2-associated, and depth was defined as the fraction of total T cells that were SARS-CoV-2-associated. Each spike-specific TCR was assigned to its reactive spike region and to a CD4 or CD8 class using the MIRA data. Log10-transformed breadth and depth values were compared by one-way ANOVA with Sidak's multiple comparisons tests. As stored in TCRdb, this immuneACCESS dataset retains in-frame rearrangements with V and J assigned. A fraction of the clones does not appear; measured against another copy, unresolved V genes explain less than half of the discrepancy, and the remainder lacks a known reason. V and J calls and clone size are given by that table; D and trimming were obtained from the DNA. The sample table records roughly 260,000 clones; 85% to 95% of these occur just once. Around 0.58% of the sample is taken by the ten largest.

Notes on this clone: The antigen this receptor binds is unknown. Per-base quality was not reported, and no clone a single base away is much larger than it.

Based on the germline V gene, the CDR1 and CDR2 sequences are SGHVS and FQNEAQ. V drops 0 bases and J drops 3 bases, leaving 6 bases in between. Reading from cysteine to phenylalanine, the CDR3 counts 14 amino acids. The retained sequence is limited to the CDR3, 42 bases, with the frame set at the first base. This specimen's time point label, per the study, means: baseline before first vaccination. Samples from vaccinated people were obtained from the UK trials COV001 and COV002, which included a single-blind randomized controlled phase 2/3 trial of AZD1222 (ChAdOx1 nCoV-19) in healthy adults. Trial participant PBMC samples were collected at day 0 and day 28 after the second dose for TCRbeta chain sequencing.

The input for sequencing was peripheral blood, taken on day 0 of AZD1222 vaccination. The clonotype was recovered from an adult in good health. The V and J genes are TRBV7-8 and TRBJ2-1; the D gene is perhaps TRBD2, from 6 matching bases. The DNA reads as follows: TGTGCCAGCAGCTTAGCGGGAGGCTACAATGAGCAGTTCTTC. This codes for CASSLAGGYNEQFF.